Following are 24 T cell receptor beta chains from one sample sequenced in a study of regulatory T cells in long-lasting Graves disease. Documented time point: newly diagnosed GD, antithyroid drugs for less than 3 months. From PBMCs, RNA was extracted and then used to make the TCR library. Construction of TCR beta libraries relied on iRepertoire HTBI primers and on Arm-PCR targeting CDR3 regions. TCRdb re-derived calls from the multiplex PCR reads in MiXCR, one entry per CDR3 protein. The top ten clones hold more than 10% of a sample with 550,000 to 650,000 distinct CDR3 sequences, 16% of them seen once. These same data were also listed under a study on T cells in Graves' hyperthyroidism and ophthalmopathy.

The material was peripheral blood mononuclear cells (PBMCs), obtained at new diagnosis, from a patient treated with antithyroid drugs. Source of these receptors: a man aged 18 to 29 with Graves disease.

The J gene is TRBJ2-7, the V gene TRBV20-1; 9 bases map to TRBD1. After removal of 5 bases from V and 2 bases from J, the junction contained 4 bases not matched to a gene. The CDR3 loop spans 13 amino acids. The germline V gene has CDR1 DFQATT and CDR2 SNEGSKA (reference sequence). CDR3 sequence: CSAQQGAPYEQYF. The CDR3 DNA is TGCAGTGCTCAACAGGGGGCCCCCTACGAGCAGTACTTC.

Here the CDR3 reads CSARPGQGSRVEKLFF. CDR3 coding DNA: TGCAGTGCTAGACCGGGACAGGGGTCCCGGGTTGAAAAACTGTTTTTT. This chain joins TRBV20-1 and TRBJ1-4; the match to TRBD1 covers 10 bases. Germline V gene sequence: CDR1 DFQATT, CDR2 SNEGSKA (reference sequence). The CDR3 covers 16 residues. V was clipped by 2 bases and J by 7 bases; unmatched bases: 10.

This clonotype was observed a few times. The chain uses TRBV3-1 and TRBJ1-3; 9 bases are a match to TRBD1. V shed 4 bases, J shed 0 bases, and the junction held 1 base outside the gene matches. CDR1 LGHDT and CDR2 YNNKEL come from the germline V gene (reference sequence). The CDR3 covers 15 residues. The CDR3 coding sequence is TGTGCCAGCAGCCTGGACAGGGGCTCTGGAAACACCATATATTTT. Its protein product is CASSLDRGSGNTIYF.

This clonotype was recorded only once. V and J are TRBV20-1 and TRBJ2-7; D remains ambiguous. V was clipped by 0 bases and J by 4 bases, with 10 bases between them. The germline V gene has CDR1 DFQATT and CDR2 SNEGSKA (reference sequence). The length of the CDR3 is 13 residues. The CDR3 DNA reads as TGCAGTGCTAGAGATTATTACGGGTACGAGCAGTACTTC. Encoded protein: CSARDYYGYEQYF.

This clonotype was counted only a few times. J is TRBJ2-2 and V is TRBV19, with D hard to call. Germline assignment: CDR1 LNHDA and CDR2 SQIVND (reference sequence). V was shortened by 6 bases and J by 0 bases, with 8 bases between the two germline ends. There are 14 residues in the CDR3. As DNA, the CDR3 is TGTGCCAGTAGAGAGCTACCGAACACCGGGGAGCTGTTTTTT. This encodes CASRELPNTGELFF. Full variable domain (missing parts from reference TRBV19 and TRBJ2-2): DGGITQSPKYLFRKEGQNVTLSCEQNLNHDAMYWYRQDPGQGLRLIYYSQIVNDFQKGDIAEGYSVSREKKESFPLTVTSAQKNPTAFYLCASRELPNTGELFFGEGSRLTVL.

The CDR3 is CASSSLAAGHETQYF. DNA for the CDR3: TGTGCCAGCAGCTCCTTAGCGGCGGGCCATGAGACCCAGTACTTC. This sequence joins TRBV7-2 and TRBJ2-5; D is possibly TRBD2 (6 bases). V dropped 4 bases and J dropped 5 bases, with 17 bases sitting between them. The germline V gene encodes CDR1 SGHTA and CDR2 FQGNSA. The CDR3 consists of 15 residues.

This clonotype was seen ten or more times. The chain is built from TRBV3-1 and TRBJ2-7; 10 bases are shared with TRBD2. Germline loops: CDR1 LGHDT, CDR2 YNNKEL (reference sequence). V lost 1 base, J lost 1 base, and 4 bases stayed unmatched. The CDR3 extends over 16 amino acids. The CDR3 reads CASSQGGLAPSYEQYF. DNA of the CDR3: TGTGCCAGCAGCCAAGGGGGACTAGCGCCTTCCTACGAGCAGTACTTC.

The CDR3 is CASSQLQGADTEAFF. CDR3 DNA: TGTGCCAGCAGCCAACTTCAGGGGGCGGACACTGAAGCTTTCTTT. This chain uses TRBV7-9 with TRBJ1-1; TRBD1 aligns across 8 bases. The CDR3 has 15 residues. After removal of 5 bases from V and 3 bases from J, the junction contained 8 bases not matched to a gene. CDR1 and CDR2 from the germline V gene are SEHNR and FQNEAQ (reference sequence).

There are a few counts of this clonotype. In DNA form, the CDR3 reads TGTGCCAGCAGCCAAGGGCTAGCGGGGGTCGTGGGAGAGCAGTTCTTC. Amino acid sequence: CASSQGLAGVVGEQFF. This chain links TRBV4-2 with TRBJ2-1; 10 nucleotides line up with TRBD2. Germline values: CDR1 LGHNA, CDR2 YNFKEQ. The ends lost 1 base at V and 10 bases at J; junction bases unmatched: 10. This CDR3 comprises 16 residues.

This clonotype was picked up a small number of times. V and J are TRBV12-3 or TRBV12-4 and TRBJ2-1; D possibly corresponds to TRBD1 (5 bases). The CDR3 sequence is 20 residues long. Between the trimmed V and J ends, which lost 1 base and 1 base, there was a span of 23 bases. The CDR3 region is CASSLEGHRATDESYNEQFF. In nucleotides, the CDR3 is TGTGCCAGCAGTTTAGAAGGACACCGGGCCACTGACGAATCCTACAATGAGCAGTTCTTC.

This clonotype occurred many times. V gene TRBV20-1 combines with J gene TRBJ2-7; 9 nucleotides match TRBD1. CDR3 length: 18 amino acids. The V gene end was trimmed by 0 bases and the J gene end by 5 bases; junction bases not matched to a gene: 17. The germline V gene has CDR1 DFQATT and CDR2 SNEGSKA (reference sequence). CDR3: CSARDSNIWGTGLDEQYF. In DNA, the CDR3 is TGCAGTGCTAGAGATAGTAATATTTGGGGGACAGGGTTGGACGAGCAGTACTTC.

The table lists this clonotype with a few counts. CDR3 in amino acids: CASRKRQGMGYEQYF. CDR3 DNA sequence: TGTGCCAGCCGGAAACGACAGGGAATGGGCTACGAGCAGTACTTC. The chain joins TRBV6-1 to TRBJ2-7; TRBD1 agrees at 7 bases. Per the germline V gene, CDR1 is MNHNS and CDR2 is SASEGT. This CDR3 has 15 residues. With V trimmed by 8 bases and J by 3 bases, 13 bases remained unmatched.

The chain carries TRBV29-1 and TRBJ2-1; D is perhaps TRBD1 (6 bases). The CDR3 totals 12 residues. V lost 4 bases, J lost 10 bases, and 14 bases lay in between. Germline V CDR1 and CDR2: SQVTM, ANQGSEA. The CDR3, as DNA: TGCAGCGTTGGGGCCAGGGGAGTGGAGCAGTTCTTC. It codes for CSVGARGVEQFF.

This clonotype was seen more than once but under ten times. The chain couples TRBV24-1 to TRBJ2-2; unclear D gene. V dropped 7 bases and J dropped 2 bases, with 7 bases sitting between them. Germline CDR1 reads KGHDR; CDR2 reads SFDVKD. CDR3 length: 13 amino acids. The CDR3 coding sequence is TGTGCCACCAGGCCGGCCAACACCGGGGAGCTGTTTTTT. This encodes CATRPANTGELFF.

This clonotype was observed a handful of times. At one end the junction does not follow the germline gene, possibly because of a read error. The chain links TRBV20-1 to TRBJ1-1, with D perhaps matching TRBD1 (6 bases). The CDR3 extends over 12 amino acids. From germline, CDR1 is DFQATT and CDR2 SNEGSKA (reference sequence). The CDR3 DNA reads TGCAGTGCTAGGGAACAGGGTTCTGAAGCTTCCTTT. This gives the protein CSAREQGSEASF.

This chain's CDR3 is CASSEESRRHF. The CDR3 nucleotides are TGTGCCAGCAGTGAAGAGAGCCGCCGCCACTTT. The V gene is TRBV2, the J gene TRBJ1-6; D remains ambiguous. V dropped 1 base and J dropped 18 bases, with 10 bases sitting between them. The V gene's germline CDR1 is SNHLY and CDR2 FYNNEI. There are 11 residues in the CDR3. Based on the CDR3 plus reference TRBV2 and TRBJ1-6, the full variable domain is EPEVTQTPSHQVTQMGQEVILRCVPISNHLYFYWYRQILGQKVEFLVSFYNNEISEKSEIFDDQFSVERPDGSNFTLKIRSTKLEDSAMYFCASSEESRRHFGNGTRLTVT.

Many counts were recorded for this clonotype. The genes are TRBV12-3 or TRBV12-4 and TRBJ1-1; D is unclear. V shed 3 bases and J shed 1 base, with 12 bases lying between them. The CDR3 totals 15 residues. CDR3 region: CASSFSVKKNTEAFF. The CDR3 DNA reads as TGTGCCAGCAGTTTTTCAGTGAAAAAGAACACTGAAGCTTTCTTT.

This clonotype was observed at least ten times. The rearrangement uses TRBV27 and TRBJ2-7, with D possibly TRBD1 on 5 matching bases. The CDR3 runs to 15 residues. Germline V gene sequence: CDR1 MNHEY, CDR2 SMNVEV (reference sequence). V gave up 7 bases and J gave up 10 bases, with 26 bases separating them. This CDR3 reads CASIPDQRAMGPQYF. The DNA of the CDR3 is TGTGCCAGCATCCCCGATCAAAGGGCGATGGGGCCCCAGTACTTC.

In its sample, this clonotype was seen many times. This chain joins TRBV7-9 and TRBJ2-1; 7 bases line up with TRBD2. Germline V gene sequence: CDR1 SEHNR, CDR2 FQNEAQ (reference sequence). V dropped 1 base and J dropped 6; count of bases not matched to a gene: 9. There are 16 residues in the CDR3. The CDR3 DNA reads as TGTGCCAGCAGCTTAGTCCTCCTAGCGGATCTCAATGAGCAGTTCTTC. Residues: CASSLVLLADLNEQFF.

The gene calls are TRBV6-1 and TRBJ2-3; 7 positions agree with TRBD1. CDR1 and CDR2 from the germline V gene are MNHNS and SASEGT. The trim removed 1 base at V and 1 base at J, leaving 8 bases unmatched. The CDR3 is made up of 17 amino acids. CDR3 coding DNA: TGTGCCAGCAGTGAAGTAGGGGGCCCAGGCCGCACAGATACGCAGTATTTT. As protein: CASSEVGGPGRTDTQYF.

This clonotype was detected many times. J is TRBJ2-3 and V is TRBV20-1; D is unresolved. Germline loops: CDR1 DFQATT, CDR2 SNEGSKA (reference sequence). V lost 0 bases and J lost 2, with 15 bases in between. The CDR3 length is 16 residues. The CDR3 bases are TGCAGTGCTAGAGATCCATTTTTAGGGCACACAGATACGCAGTATTTT. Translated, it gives CSARDPFLGHTDTQYF.

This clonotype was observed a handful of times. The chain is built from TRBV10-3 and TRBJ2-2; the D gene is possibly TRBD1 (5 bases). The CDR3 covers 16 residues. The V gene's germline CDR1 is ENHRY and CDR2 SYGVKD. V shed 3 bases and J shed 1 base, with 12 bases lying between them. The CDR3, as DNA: TGTGCCATCAGTGATTCATGGGGCCGGAACACCGGGGAGCTGTTTTTT. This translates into CAISDSWGRNTGELFF.

The CDR3 here is CASRRGRTETYEQYF. In nucleotides, the CDR3 is TGTGCCAGCAGACGGGGGAGGACAGAGACCTACGAGCAGTACTTC. This chain uses TRBV6-1 with TRBJ2-7; D is tentatively TRBD1 or TRBD2 (6 bases each). This CDR3 is 15 amino acids long. V shed 6 bases and J shed 2 bases, with 17 bases lying between them. CDR1 is MNHNS, CDR2 SASEGT, per germline.

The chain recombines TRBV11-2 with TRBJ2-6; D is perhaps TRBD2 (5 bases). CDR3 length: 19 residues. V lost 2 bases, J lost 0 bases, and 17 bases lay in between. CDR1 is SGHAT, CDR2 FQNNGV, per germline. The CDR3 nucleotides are TGTGCCAGCAGCTTACAGAGTGGAAGCGGCCGCTCTGGGGCCAACGTCCTGACTTTC. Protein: CASSLQSGSGRSGANVLTF.